This T cell receptor (beta chain) was captured by sequencing in a study of blood T cell repertoires in COVID-19. About the research overall: Acute and convalescent COVID-19 samples came from the United States, Italy and Spain. Sample material is recorded as cDNA or gDNA derived from T cells, B-cell-depleted T cells, or PBMCs.

Germline values: CDR1 SGHNT, CDR2 YYREEE (reference sequence). The CDR3 is made up of 13 amino acids, end residues included. Turning to this clone: Here the CDR3 omits its conserved ending phenylalanine or tryptophan, so a read error is the likely source. Because the CDR3's place on the DNA is in doubt, the DNA is left out and the CDR3 is given as listed by TCRdb.

As handled by the study authors: How many nucleated cells were present was estimated from reference gene primer amplification. TCRdb's table, derived via immunoSEQ multiplex PCR, lists solely in-frame clones and lacks some. V and J calls and clone size are those listed in that table; D and trimming were worked out from the DNA. Here the sample spans approximately 270,000 clones, roughly 83% being singletons. The V call is TRBV5-4, the J call TRBJ2-7; TRBD1, the table's D call, lacks a check against the DNA. The material sequenced was peripheral blood. This TCR derives from an elderly man with acute or convalescent COVID-19. The CDR3: CASSSANRGDTTL.